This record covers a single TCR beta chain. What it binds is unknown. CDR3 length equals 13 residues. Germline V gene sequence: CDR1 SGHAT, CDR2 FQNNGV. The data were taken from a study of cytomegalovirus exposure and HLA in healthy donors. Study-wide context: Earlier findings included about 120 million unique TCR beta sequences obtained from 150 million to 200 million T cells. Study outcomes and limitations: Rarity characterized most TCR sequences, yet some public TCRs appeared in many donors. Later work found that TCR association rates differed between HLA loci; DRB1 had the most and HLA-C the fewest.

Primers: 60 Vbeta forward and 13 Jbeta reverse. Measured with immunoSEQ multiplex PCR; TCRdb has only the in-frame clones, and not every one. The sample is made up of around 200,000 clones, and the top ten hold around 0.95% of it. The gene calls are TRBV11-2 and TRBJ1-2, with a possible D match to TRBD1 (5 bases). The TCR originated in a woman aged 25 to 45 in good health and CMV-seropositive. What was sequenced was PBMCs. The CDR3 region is CARGEEKGGGYTF. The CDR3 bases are TGTGCAAGAGGGGAGGAGAAGGGTGGTGGCTACACCTTC.